A single sample gave rise to the 18 T cell receptor beta chains below, sequenced in a study of monozygotic twins with inflammatory bowel disease. TCRdb reprocessed the 5' RACE reads; each CDR3 protein has one entry and no DNA is given. Its table records 300,000 to 350,000 distinct CDR3 sequences. Sequenced sample: blood. These receptors were taken from a human donor with ulcerative colitis or Crohn's disease, or a healthy co-twin of an affected twin (not recorded which).

The rearrangement joins TRBV27 to TRBJ1-2; TCRdb proposes TRBD1, but this gene call is untestable without DNA. Germline V gene lookup returns CDR1 MNHEY and CDR2 SMNVEV (reference sequence). This CDR3 contains 14 residues. The CDR3 sequence: CASSFGPSASGYTF.

The chain couples TRBV7-2 to TRBJ1-5. CDR1 is SGHTA and CDR2 is FQGNSA in the germline V gene. The CDR3 is 16 residues long. CDR3 sequence: CASSRVGLGVNQPQHF.

The J gene is TRBJ2-5, the V gene TRBV7-9. Germline V gene sequence: CDR1 SEHNR, CDR2 FQNEAQ (reference sequence). The CDR3 is made up of 15 amino acids. CDR3: CASSFLVVGQETQYF.

V gene TRBV11-1 combines with J gene TRBJ2-1; TCRdb calls TRBD2, which cannot be checked without DNA. Germline V gene data show CDR1 as SGHAT and CDR2 as FQDESV (reference sequence). This CDR3 is 19 amino acids long. CDR3 sequence reads: CASSPSGLAGGPSPNEQFF.

The chain combines TRBV5-8 with TRBJ2-1; the D gene TCRdb calls, TRBD2, cannot be checked with no DNA. The CDR3 is made up of 13 amino acids. CDR1 is SGHTS and CDR2 is YDEGEE in the germline V gene. CDR3 sequence: CASSLEPANEQFF. Complete variable domain (other parts from reference TRBV5-8 and TRBJ2-1): EAGVTQSPTHLIKTRGQQATLRCSPISGHTSVYWYQQALGLGLQFLLWYDEGEERNRGNFPPRFSGRQFPNYSSELNVNALELEDSALYLCASSLEPANEQFFGPGTRLTVL.

The rearrangement uses TRBV7-2 and TRBJ2-4; TCRdb outputs TRBD1, but without DNA this stays unchecked. The germline V gene encodes CDR1 SGHTA and CDR2 FQGNSA. CDR3 length equals 15 residues. CDR3 region: CASSFPGGGKNIQYF.

The chain uses TRBV11-2 and TRBJ2-7. Germline V lookup: CDR1 SGHAT, CDR2 FQNNGV. The CDR3 is made up of 13 amino acids. CDR3 sequence reads: CASSLAVVYEQYF.

The chain carries TRBV15 and TRBJ1-5; with no DNA, the TCRdb D assignment of TRBD1 cannot be verified. The length of the CDR3 is 16 residues. Germline lookup yields CDR1 LNHNV and CDR2 YYDKDF (reference sequence). The CDR3 reads CATSRDRTGAGQPQHF.

This chain uses TRBV24-1 with TRBJ2-7; TCRdb's assignment of TRBD1 cannot be checked, as there is no DNA. Looked up from germline, CDR1 is KGHDR and CDR2 is SFDVKD. There are 18 residues in the CDR3. This CDR3 reads CATSDGGTGGSGDYEQYF.

The chain couples TRBV29-1 to TRBJ2-7; TCRdb reports TRBD2, a call that lacks DNA to check it against. The CDR3 is 11 residues long. Germline assignment: CDR1 SQVTM and CDR2 ANQGSEA. CDR3 sequence reads: CSGTSTYEQYF.

The chain couples TRBV28 to TRBJ2-2. This CDR3 has 13 amino acids. Looked up from germline, CDR1 is MDHEN and CDR2 is SYDVKM. The CDR3 is CASRTVNTGELFF.

This CDR3 is CASRSSGGLQETQYF. The genes are TRBV28 and TRBJ2-5; with no DNA, the TCRdb D assignment of TRBD1 cannot be verified. The CDR3 contains 15 residues. Germline lookup yields CDR1 MDHEN and CDR2 SYDVKM.

The chain uses TRBV12-3 or TRBV12-4 and TRBJ2-1; TCRdb's D call, TRBD2, is unchecked because there is no DNA. This CDR3 comprises 17 residues. CDR3 sequence: CASIPDYSGGSGNEQFF.

The V gene is TRBV20-1, the J gene TRBJ2-2; TCRdb gives TRBD1 as the D gene, but with no DNA this cannot be confirmed. The CDR3 runs 14 residues. CDR1 and CDR2 from the germline V gene are DFQATT and SNEGSKA (reference sequence). The chain's CDR3 is CSAPTPWNTGELFF.

The chain carries TRBV6-1 and TRBJ1-6. Germline CDR1 MNHNS, CDR2 SASEGT. There are 15 residues in the CDR3. Here the CDR3 reads CASNGQGSYNSPLHF.

This rearrangement joins TRBV15 to TRBJ2-7; the D call of TRBD1 rests on TCRdb alone, since no DNA is present to check it. This CDR3 region has 12 residues. The V gene's germline CDR1 is LNHNV and CDR2 YYDKDF (reference sequence). CDR3 amino acids: CATSRVTGEQYF.

This rearrangement joins TRBV7-8 to TRBJ1-2; the D gene TCRdb calls, TRBD1, cannot be checked with no DNA. Per germline, CDR1 SGHVS and CDR2 FQNEAQ. This CDR3 spans 16 amino acids. CDR3 sequence reads: CASRRDRVGSNYGYTF.

V usage is TRBV20-1 and J usage is TRBJ2-1; TCRdb returns TRBD2, unconfirmable since there is no DNA. CDR3 size: 12 residues. Germline loops: CDR1 DFQATT, CDR2 SNEGSKA (reference sequence). CDR3 sequence: CSAGLAGNEQFF.